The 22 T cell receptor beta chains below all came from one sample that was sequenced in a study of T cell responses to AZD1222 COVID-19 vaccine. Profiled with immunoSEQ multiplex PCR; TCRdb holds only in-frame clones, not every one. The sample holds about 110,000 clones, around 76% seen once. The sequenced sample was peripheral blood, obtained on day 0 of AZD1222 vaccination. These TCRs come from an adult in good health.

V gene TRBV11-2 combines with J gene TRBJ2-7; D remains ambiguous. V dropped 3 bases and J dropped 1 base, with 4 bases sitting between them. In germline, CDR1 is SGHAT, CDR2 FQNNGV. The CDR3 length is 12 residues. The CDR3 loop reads CASSFVSYEQYF. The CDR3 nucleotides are TGTGCCAGCAGCTTCGTATCCTACGAGCAGTACTTC. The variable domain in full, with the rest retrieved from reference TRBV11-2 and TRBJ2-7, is EAGVAQSPRYKIIEKRQSVAFWCNPISGHATLYWYQQILGQGPKLLIQFQNNGVVDDSQLPKDRFSAERLKGVDSTLKIQPAKLEDSAVYLCASSFVSYEQYFGPGTRLTVT.

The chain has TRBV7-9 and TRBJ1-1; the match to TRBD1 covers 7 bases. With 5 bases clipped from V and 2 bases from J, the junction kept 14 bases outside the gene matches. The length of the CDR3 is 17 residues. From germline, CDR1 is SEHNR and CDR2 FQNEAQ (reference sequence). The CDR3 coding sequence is TGTGCCAGCAGCGCCCCCCCGGGACAGAAAATAAACACTGAAGCTTTCTTT. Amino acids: CASSAPPGQKINTEAFF.

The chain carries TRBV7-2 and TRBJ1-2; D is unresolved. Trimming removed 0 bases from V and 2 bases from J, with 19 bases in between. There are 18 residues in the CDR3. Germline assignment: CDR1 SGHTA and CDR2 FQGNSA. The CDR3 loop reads CASSLALAHPLANYGYTF. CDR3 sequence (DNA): TGTGCCAGCAGCTTAGCGCTTGCTCACCCACTCGCAAACTATGGCTACACCTTC.

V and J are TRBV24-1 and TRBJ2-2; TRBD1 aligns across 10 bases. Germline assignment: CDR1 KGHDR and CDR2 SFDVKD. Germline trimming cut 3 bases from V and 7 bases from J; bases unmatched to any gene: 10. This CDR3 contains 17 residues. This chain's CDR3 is CATSDNMGTGVIGELFF. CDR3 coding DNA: TGTGCCACCAGTGATAATATGGGGACAGGGGTAATCGGGGAGCTGTTTTTT.

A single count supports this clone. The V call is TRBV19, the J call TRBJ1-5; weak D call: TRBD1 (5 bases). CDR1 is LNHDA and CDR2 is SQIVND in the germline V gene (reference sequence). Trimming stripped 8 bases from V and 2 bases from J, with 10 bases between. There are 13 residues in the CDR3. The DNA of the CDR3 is TGTGCCAGTGACGAGACAGGCAATCAGCCCCAGCATTTT. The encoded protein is CASDETGNQPQHF.

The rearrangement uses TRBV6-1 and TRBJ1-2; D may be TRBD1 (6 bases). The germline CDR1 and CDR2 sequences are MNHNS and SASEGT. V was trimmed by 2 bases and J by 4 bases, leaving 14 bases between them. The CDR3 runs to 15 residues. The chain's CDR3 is CASSETSAGVYGYTF. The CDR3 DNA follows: TGTGCCAGCAGTGAAACATCAGCAGGGGTCTATGGCTACACCTTC.

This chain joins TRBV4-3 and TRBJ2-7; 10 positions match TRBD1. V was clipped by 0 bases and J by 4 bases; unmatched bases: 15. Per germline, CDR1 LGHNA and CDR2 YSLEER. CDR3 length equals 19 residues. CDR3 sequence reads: CASSQDTWPGDRGYYEQYF. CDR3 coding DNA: TGCGCCAGCAGCCAAGATACGTGGCCAGGGGACAGGGGCTATTACGAGCAGTACTTC.

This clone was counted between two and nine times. CDR3 bases: TGTGCCAGTAGTATGGGTACAGGGGGGTACAATGAGCAGTTCTTC. Encoded protein: CASSMGTGGYNEQFF. V usage is TRBV19 and J usage is TRBJ2-1; 8 bases agree with TRBD1. The J segment lost 4 bases and the V segment lost 3 bases, leaving 5 bases of the junction unmatched. Germline assignment: CDR1 LNHDA and CDR2 SQIVND (reference sequence). The CDR3 spans 15 residues.

In nucleotides, the CDR3 is TGTGCCAGCAGTTTAGGAGGGAACGAGCAGTACTTC. It encodes CASSLGGNEQYF. The J gene is TRBJ2-7, the V gene TRBV12-3 or TRBV12-4; D perhaps matches TRBD2 (5 bases). This CDR3 has 12 amino acids. V lost 1 base to trimming and J lost 5 bases, with 6 bases between them.

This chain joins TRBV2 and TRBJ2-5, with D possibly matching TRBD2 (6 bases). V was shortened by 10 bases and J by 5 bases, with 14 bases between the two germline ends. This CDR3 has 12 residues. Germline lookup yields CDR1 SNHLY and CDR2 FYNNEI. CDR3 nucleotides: TGTGCCACCAGGCGGGATGAGGAGACCCAGTACTTC. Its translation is CATRRDEETQYF.

For the CDR3, the DNA is TGTGCCAGCAGTGACGTTGGGTCGGCTGTCAATGAGCAGTTCTTC. This translates into CASSDVGSAVNEQFF. The chain combines TRBV6-4 with TRBJ2-1; no clear D. Germline-derived CDR1 and CDR2 are MRHNA and SNTAGT. The CDR3 consists of 15 residues. V was shortened by 2 bases and J by 6 bases, with 14 bases between the two germline ends.

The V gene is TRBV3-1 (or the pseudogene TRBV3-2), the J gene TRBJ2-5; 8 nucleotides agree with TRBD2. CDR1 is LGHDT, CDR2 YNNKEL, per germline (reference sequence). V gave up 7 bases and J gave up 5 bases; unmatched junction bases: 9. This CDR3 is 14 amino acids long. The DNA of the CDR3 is TGTGCCAGCACCCTCGGGGGGGCTCGGGAGACCCAGTACTTC. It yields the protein CASTLGGARETQYF.

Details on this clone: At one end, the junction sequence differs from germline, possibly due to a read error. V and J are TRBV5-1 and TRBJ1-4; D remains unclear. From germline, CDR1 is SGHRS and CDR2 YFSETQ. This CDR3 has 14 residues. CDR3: CASSWTDSKEKLFF. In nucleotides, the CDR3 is TGCGCCAGCAGCTGGACTGATTCTAAAGAAAAACTGTTTTTT.

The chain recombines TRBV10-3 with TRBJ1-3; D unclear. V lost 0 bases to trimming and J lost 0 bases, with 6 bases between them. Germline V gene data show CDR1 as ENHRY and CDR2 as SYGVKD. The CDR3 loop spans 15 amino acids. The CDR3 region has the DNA TGTGCCATCAGTGAGTCAAGGAGCTCTGGAAACACCATATATTTT. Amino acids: CAISESRSSGNTIYF.

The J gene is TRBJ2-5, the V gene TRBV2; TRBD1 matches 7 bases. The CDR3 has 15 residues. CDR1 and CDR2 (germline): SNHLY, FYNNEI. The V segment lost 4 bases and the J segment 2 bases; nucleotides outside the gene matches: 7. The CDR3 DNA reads TGTGCCAGCAGTGTAGACAGGGCTGCACAAGAGACCCAGTACTTC. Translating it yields CASSVDRAAQETQYF.

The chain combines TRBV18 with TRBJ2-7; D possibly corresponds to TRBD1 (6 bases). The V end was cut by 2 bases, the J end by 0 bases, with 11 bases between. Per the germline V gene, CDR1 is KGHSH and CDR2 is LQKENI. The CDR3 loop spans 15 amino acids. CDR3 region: CASSPVGQNSYEQYF. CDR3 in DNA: TGTGCCAGCTCACCAGTAGGACAGAACTCCTACGAGCAGTACTTC.

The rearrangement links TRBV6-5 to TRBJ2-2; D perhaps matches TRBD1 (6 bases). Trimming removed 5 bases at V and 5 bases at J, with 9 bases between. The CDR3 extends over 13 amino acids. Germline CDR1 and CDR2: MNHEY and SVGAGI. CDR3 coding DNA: TGTGCCAGCAGTACCACAGGGACCGGGGAGCTGTTTTTT. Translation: CASSTTGTGELFF.

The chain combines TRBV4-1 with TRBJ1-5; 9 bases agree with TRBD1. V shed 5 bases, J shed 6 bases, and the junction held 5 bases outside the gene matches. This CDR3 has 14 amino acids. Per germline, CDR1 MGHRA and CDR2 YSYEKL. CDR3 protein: CASSERTGAQPQHF. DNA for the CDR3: TGCGCCAGCAGCGAAAGGACAGGGGCTCAGCCCCAGCATTTT.

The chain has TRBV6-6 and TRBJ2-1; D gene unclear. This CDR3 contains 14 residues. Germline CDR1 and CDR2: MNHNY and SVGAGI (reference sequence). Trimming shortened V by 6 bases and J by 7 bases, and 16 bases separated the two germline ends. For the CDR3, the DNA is TGTGCCAGCAGCCACCCCCCGGACCTAAATGAGCAGTTCTTC. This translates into CASSHPPDLNEQFF.

CDR3 nucleotide sequence: TGTGCCAGCAGTTACTTCGGGACAGCTAATCAGCCCCAGCATTTT. It encodes CASSYFGTANQPQHF. The genes are TRBV6-2 or TRBV6-3 and TRBJ1-5; 7 bases agree with TRBD1. CDR3 length equals 15 residues. Per germline, CDR1 MNHEY and CDR2 SVGEGT. The ends lost 1 base at V and 4 bases at J; junction bases unmatched: 4.

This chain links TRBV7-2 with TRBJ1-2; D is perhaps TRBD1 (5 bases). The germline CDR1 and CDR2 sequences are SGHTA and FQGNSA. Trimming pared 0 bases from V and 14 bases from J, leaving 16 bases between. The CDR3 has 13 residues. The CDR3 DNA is TGTGCCAGCAGCTTAGCGGGGCCCGACCTTTGGACCTTC. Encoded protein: CASSLAGPDLWTF. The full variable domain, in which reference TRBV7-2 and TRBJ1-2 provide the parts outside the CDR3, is GAGVSQSPSNKVTEKGKDVELRCDPISGHTALYWYRQSLGQGLEFLIYFQGNSAPDKSGLPSDRFSAERTGGSVSTLTIQRTQQEDSAVYLCASSLAGPDLWTFGSGTRLTVV.

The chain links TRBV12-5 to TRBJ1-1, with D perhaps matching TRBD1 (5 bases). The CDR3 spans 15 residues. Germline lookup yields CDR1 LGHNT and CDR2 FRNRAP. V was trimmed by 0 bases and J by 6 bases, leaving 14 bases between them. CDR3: CASGLVLGGVAEAFF. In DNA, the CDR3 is TGTGCTAGTGGTTTGGTATTGGGAGGGGTTGCTGAAGCTTTCTTT.